The 3 T cell receptor beta chains listed next were all sequenced from one sample in a study of T cell repertoires in cytomegalovirus infection. The antigens these receptors bind are not known. TCRdb ran MiXCR on the reads and lists one entry per CDR3 protein. The sample carries roughly 920,000 distinct CDR3 sequences, under 40% recorded once. The sample was cultured CD8+ T cells from PBMCs, taken from culture after CMV antigen stimulation. The receptors here all came from a human donor in good health (CMV status not recorded). Some clones in this sample may be carry-over from other donors' samples.

This clonotype appeared a few times. This sequence joins TRBV5-5 and TRBJ2-3, with D tentatively TRBD1 (6 bases). Trimming took 4 bases from V and 5 from J, leaving 23 bases between them. The CDR3 covers 17 residues. In germline, CDR1 is SGHKS, CDR2 YYEKEE (reference sequence). This CDR3 reads CASSLPTGINLEDTQYF. The CDR3 DNA reads TGTGCCAGCAGCCTCCCAACAGGGATTAATCTGGAAGATACGCAGTATTTT.

CDR3 in DNA: TGTGCCAGCAGTTTAACCCCGGGCCAAGGGGATACGCAGTATTTT. Translation gives CASSLTPGQGDTQYF. The V and J genes are TRBV28 and TRBJ2-3, with D hard to call. Germline assignment: CDR1 MDHEN and CDR2 SYDVKM. The V end was cut by 2 bases, the J end by 6 bases, with 15 bases between. This CDR3 is built from 15 residues.

The V and J genes are TRBV6-2 or TRBV6-3 and TRBJ2-1; D is perhaps TRBD2 (6 bases). Germline assignment: CDR1 MNHEY and CDR2 SVGEGT. This CDR3 spans 15 amino acids. V was clipped by 2 bases and J by 4 bases, with 12 bases between them. CDR3 amino acids: CASSYPGVIYNEQFF. CDR3 sequence (DNA): TGTGCCAGCAGTTACCCGGGGGTAATTTACAATGAGCAGTTCTTC.